The 14 T cell receptor beta chains in this list originate from one sample, sequenced in a study of CD8 T cells in ankylosing spondylitis. TCRdb redid the calling of the 5' RACE reads with MiXCR, one entry per CDR3 protein. The sample lists 250,000 or so distinct CDR3 sequences, roughly 10% occurring once. The sequenced material came from blood, either unsorted or a sorted T cell fraction (not recorded which). All receptors derive from a male donor with ankylosing spondylitis or in good health (not recorded which).

This clonotype was detected a few times. The chain joins TRBV12-3 or TRBV12-4 to TRBJ2-3; no reliable D call. V lost 6 bases, J lost 7 bases, and 17 bases lay in between. The length of the CDR3 is 14 residues. Here the CDR3 DNA reads TGTGCCAGCAGCTATCCTCGACGGACCTATACGCAGTATTTT. Protein: CASSYPRRTYTQYF.

In this sample, this clonotype turned up a few times. The V gene is TRBV6-1, the J gene TRBJ2-3; tentatively, D is TRBD1 (5 bases). The CDR3 totals 15 residues. Per germline, CDR1 MNHNS and CDR2 SASEGT. V lost 1 base and J 3 bases, leaving 11 bases between the germline ends. CDR3 nucleotides: TGTGCCAGCAGTGAAGTTACAGGAGCAACAGATACGCAGTATTTT. This gives the protein CASSEVTGATDTQYF.

The chain carries TRBV6-5 and TRBJ2-5; 7 bases are shared with TRBD1. V shed 4 bases and J 6 bases; nucleotides not matched to a gene: 5. Germline CDR1 reads MNHEY; CDR2 reads SVGAGI. This CDR3 is 13 amino acids long. The CDR3, as DNA: TGTGCCAGCAGTTTCGACAGGGCTCAGACCCAGTACTTC. It encodes CASSFDRAQTQYF.

This clonotype was seen more than once but under ten times. The chain carries TRBV6-1 and TRBJ2-3; D ambiguous. The CDR3 totals 14 residues. Germline V lookup: CDR1 MNHNS, CDR2 SASEGT. V was pared by 4 bases and J by 0 bases, with 8 bases between. DNA for the CDR3: TGTGCCAGCAGTGTCCGTTCTAGCACAGATACGCAGTATTTT. Protein: CASSVRSSTDTQYF.

The sample holds a few counts of this clonotype. The V call is TRBV19, the J call TRBJ1-2; D call uncertain. V lost 1 base and J 6 bases, leaving 6 bases between the germline ends. Per the germline V gene, CDR1 is LNHDA and CDR2 is SQIVND (reference sequence). The CDR3 sequence is 12 residues long. CDR3 DNA sequence: TGTGCCAGTAGTATAGTTGGCGATGGCTACACCTTC. It is translated as CASSIVGDGYTF.

This chain joins TRBV12-3 or TRBV12-4 and TRBJ1-1; 7 nucleotides line up with TRBD1. Germline trimming cut 6 bases from V and 10 bases from J; bases unmatched to any gene: 8. This CDR3 spans 12 amino acids. CDR3 region: CASRGQTAGAFF. The DNA of the CDR3 is TGTGCCAGCAGGGGACAGACGGCGGGAGCTTTCTTT.

In this sample, this clonotype turned up many times. This rearrangement joins TRBV3-1 to TRBJ1-6; no clear D gene. V was clipped by 2 bases and J by 6 bases, with 11 bases between them. The V gene's germline CDR1 is LGHDT and CDR2 YNNKEL (reference sequence). CDR3 length: 15 amino acids. The CDR3 is CASSQLSQTNSPLHF. The CDR3 DNA is TGTGCCAGCAGCCAATTATCACAGACTAATTCACCCCTCCACTTT.

This clonotype was found many times. CDR3: CASSFSAGPYGYTF. DNA for the CDR3: TGTGCCAGCAGTTTTTCGGCAGGACCTTATGGCTACACCTTC. The chain carries TRBV12-3 or TRBV12-4 and TRBJ1-2; no clear D. The CDR3 sequence is 14 residues long. Trimming left V 3 bases short and J 5 bases short, with 13 bases between.

In its sample, this clonotype was seen many times. The chain couples TRBV7-3 to TRBJ2-1; 9 bases are shared with TRBD2. This CDR3 contains 17 residues. V shed 0 bases and J 6 bases; nucleotides not matched to a gene: 9. Per the germline V gene, CDR1 is SGHTA and CDR2 is FQGTGA. The CDR3 coding sequence is TGTGCCAGCAGCTTAACTTCGTATAGCGGGAGTTCCAATGAGCAGTTCTTC. Encoded protein: CASSLTSYSGSSNEQFF.

This clonotype was detected many times. The chain carries TRBV5-5 and TRBJ1-2; no clear D. The CDR3 runs to 14 residues. CDR1 SGHKS and CDR2 YYEKEE come from the germline V gene (reference sequence). V shed 4 bases and J shed 3 bases, with 13 bases lying between them. This CDR3 reads CASSLGAGYYGYTF. The CDR3 DNA reads as TGTGCCAGCAGCCTGGGAGCCGGATACTATGGCTACACCTTC. Using reference TRBV5-5 and TRBJ1-2 for the parts outside the CDR3, the full variable domain is DAGVTQSPTHLIKTRGQQVTLRCSPISGHKSVSWYQQVLGQGPQFIFQYYEKEERGRGNFPDRFSARQFPNYSSELNVNALLLGDSALYLCASSLGAGYYGYTFGSGTRLTVV.

The table lists this clonotype with many counts. The chain uses TRBV6-5 and TRBJ2-7; D is undetermined. With 0 bases removed from V and 5 bases from J, the gap between germline ends came to 11 bases. Per the germline V gene, CDR1 is MNHEY and CDR2 is SVGAGI. The CDR3 contains 14 residues. The CDR3 here is CASSYSLQVNEQYF. The CDR3 nucleotides read TGTGCCAGCAGTTACTCGTTGCAGGTCAACGAGCAGTACTTC.

This clonotype has a count of ten or more. This sequence joins TRBV29-1 and TRBJ2-7; possible D gene TRBD1, 5 bases. Germline values: CDR1 SQVTM, CDR2 ANQGSEA. V was clipped by 7 bases and J by 0 bases, with 13 bases between them. The CDR3 is made up of 13 amino acids. CDR3 loop: CSASKDSSYEQYF. DNA for the CDR3: TGCAGCGCATCAAAAGACAGCTCCTACGAGCAGTACTTC.

This clonotype was counted at least ten times. V gene TRBV27 combines with J gene TRBJ1-2, with 10 bases fitting TRBD1. Germline V gene sequence: CDR1 MNHEY, CDR2 SMNVEV (reference sequence). V was clipped by 1 base and J by 2 bases; unmatched bases: 7. The CDR3 length is 17 residues. CDR3 protein: CASSLWGTGDLNYGYTF. The CDR3 DNA follows: TGTGCCAGCAGTTTATGGGGGACAGGGGACTTAAACTATGGCTACACCTTC.

Ten or more counts support this clonotype. DNA of the CDR3: TGCAGCGTAGCCGACGGGGGGCTCACAGATACGCAGTATTTT. Residues: CSVADGGLTDTQYF. V gene TRBV29-1 combines with J gene TRBJ2-3, with a weak D call TRBD2 (7 bases). The V and J ends lost 6 bases and 2 bases respectively, with 15 bases between them. This CDR3 region has 14 residues. CDR1 and CDR2 from the germline V gene are SQVTM and ANQGSEA.